The clone carrying this T cell receptor (beta chain) was seen once. This sample stems from a study of cytomegalovirus exposure and HLA in healthy donors. Primers for the PCR totalled 60 Vbeta and 13 Jbeta. Some clones are missing from TCRdb's copy, which holds only in-frame ones; the method was immunoSEQ multiplex PCR. In the table there are around 100,000 clones, about 80% of which are singletons. V lost 3 bases, J lost 2 bases, and 7 bases lay in between. This CDR3 has 14 amino acids. CDR1 and CDR2 (germline): MGHRA, YSYEKL. The sequenced sample consisted of PBMCs. The V call is TRBV4-1, the J call TRBJ1-4; tentatively, D is TRBD1 (5 bases). This TCR was recovered from a man between 50 and 59 years old in good health and CMV-seropositive. The CDR3 DNA follows: TGCGCCAGCAGCCAGCCAGGGACTAATGAAAAACTGTTTTTT. Encoded protein: CASSQPGTNEKLFF.